This TCR beta chain stems from a study of neurological immune-mediated disorders. One entry per CDR3 protein, called by TCRdb with MiXCR from the 5' RACE reads. Of approximately 30,000 distinct CDR3 sequences listed, approximately 5.4% are singletons. Germline lookup yields CDR1 MDHEN and CDR2 SYDVKM. The CDR3 runs 12 residues. Between the trimmed V and J ends, which lost 4 bases and 2 bases, there was a span of 6 bases. There are many counts of this clonotype. The study drew its healthy controls from blood bank volunteers in Maryland, USA. The sequence came from a woman aged 45-60 years in good health. The V call is TRBV28, the J call TRBJ2-7, with D hard to call. The sample taken for sequencing was CD4+ T cells from blood. For the CDR3, the DNA is TGTGCCAGCAGTTCCACTCCCTACGAGCAGTACTTC. This gives the protein CASSSTPYEQYF.